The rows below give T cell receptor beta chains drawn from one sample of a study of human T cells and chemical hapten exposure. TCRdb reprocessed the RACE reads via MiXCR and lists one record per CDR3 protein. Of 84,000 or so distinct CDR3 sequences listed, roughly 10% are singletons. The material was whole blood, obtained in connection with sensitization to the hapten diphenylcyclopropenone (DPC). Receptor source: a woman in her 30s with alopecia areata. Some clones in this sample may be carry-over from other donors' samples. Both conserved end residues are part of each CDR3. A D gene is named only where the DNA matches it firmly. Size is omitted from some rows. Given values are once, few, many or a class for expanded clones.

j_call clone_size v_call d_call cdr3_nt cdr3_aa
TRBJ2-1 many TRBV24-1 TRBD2 TGTGCCACCAGTGATGGGGTGGTAGCGGGATACAATGAGCAGTTCTTC CATSDGVVAGYNEQFF
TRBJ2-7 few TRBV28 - TGTGCCAGCAGTTTATCAGGGAACGAGCAGTACTTC CASSLSGNEQYF
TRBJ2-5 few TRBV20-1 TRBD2 TGCAGTGCGACCCACACTAGCGGGATAGAGACCCAGTACTTC CSATHTSGIETQYF
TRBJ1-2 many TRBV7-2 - TGTGCCAGCAGCTTAGATCGAGGCAGGGCCTATGGCTACACCTTC CASSLDRGRAYGYTF
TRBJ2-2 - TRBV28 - TGTGCCAGCAGTATACCAGGAAGGGAGCTGTTTTTT CASSIPGRELFF
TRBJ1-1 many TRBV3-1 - TGTGCCAGCAGCCGGGGGGATAGACGGAAAGCTTTCTTT CASSRGDRRKAFF
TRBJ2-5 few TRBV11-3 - TGTGCCAGCAGCTTGGCGAGGGGTATTGAGACCCAGTACTTC CASSLARGIETQYF
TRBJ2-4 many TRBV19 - TGTGCCACCTCTCGGGTAGCCAAAAACATTCAGTACTTC CATSRVAKNIQYF
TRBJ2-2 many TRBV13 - TGTGCCAGCAGCTTACTAGCCGGGGCCACCGGGGAGCTGTTTTTT CASSLLAGATGELFF
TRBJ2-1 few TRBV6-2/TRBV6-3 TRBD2 TGTGCCAGCAGCCAACTACCGGGACTAGAGTGGAGTGAGCAGTTCTTC CASSQLPGLEWSEQFF
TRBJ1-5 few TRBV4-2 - TGTGCCAGCAGCCAAGATAGGGGGAGCGGAAGGGTCAGGCAGCCCCAGCATTTT CASSQDRGSGRVRQPQHF
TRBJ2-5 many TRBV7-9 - TGTGCCAGAGGGAACAGTCAAGAGACCCAGTACTTC CARGNSQETQYF
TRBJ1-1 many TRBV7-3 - TGTGCCAGCAGCTTAATACAGAACACTGAAGCTTTCTTT CASSLIQNTEAFF
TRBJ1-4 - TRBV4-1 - TGCGCCAGCAGCCAAGAGGGTGCAACTAATGAAAAACTGTTTTTT CASSQEGATNEKLFF
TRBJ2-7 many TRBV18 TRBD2 TGTGCCAGCTCCCCAGTAGCGGGGACCTCCTACGAGCAGTACTTC CASSPVAGTSYEQYF
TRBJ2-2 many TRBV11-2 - TGTGCCAGCAGCCGTGAGGCGGCCGGGGAGCTGTTTTTT CASSREAAGELFF
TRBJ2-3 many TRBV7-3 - TGTGCCAGCAGCTACGGACCCACAGATACGCAGTATTTT CASSYGPTDTQYF
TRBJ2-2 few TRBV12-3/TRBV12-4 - TGTGCCAGCAGTTCCCCGGGGCAGAACACCGGGGAGCTGTTTTTT CASSSPGQNTGELFF
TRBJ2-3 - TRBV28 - TGTGCCAGCAGCCAGACGGGCACAGATACGCAGTATTTT CASSQTGTDTQYF
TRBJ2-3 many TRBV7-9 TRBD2 TGTGCCAGCAGCCAGAGACTAGCGGGGGGCACAGATACGCAGTATTTT CASSQRLAGGTDTQYF
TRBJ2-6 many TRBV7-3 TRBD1 TGTGCCAGCAGCTTCGGACAGGCCTCTGGGGCCAACGTCCTGACTTTC CASSFGQASGANVLTF
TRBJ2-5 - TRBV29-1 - TGCAGCGTTGTCTTCCCCCGGGGACCTCGAGCGGAGACCCAGTACTTC CSVVFPRGPRAETQYF
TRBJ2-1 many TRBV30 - TGTGCCTGGACCAGCGCACGTGAGCAGTTCTTC CAWTSAREQFF
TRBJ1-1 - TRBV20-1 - TGCAGTGCTAGGAGGGGGACGGTTTACACTGAAGCTTTCTTT CSARRGTVYTEAFF
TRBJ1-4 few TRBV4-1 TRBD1 TGCGCCAGCAGCCAAGGGGACAGTAGTGCAACTAATGAAAAACTGTTTTTT CASSQGDSSATNEKLFF
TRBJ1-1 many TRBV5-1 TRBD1 TGCGCCAGCAGCTTGGTGGGCAGGGGGCGAACTGAAGCTTTCTTT CASSLVGRGRTEAFF
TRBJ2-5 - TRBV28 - TGTGCCAGCAGTTTAACAGGCGCTTCACAGGCCCAGTACTTC CASSLTGASQAQYF
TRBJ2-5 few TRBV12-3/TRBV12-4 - TGTGCCAGCAGTCCTGGCGGGGATGAGACCCAGTACTTC CASSPGGDETQYF
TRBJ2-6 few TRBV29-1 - TGCAGCGTTGCCACCCCTGGGGCCAACGTCCTGACTTTC CSVATPGANVLTF
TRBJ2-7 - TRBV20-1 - TGCAGTGCTAGAGTCTGGCAGGAAAGGGCAATTTTC CSARVWQERAIF
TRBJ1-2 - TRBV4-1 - TGCGCCAGCAGCCAACTTCGTTTGGGGGGCAACTATGGCTACACCTTC CASSQLRLGGNYGYTF
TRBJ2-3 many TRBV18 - TGTGCCAGCTCACCATATGCCCCGAGGGCCGGAGATACGCAGTATTTT CASSPYAPRAGDTQYF
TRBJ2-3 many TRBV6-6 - TGTGCCAGCAGTTACGTACTGGAGACAGATACGCAGTATTTT CASSYVLETDTQYF
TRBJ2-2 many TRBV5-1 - TGCGCCAGCAGCTTGGGGGCCGGGGAGCTGTTTTTT CASSLGAGELFF
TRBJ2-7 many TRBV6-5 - TGTGCCAGCAGTTACTCCTCTTGGTGGGGCAACGAGCAGTACTTC CASSYSSWWGNEQYF
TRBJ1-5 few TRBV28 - TGTGCCGGACAAACGAGTCGGGACCGACATCAGCCCCAGCATTTT CAGQTSRDRHQPQHF
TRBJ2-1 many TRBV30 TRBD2 TGTGCCTGGAGTGCTGGACTAGCGGGATCCTACAATGAGCAGTTCTTC CAWSAGLAGSYNEQFF
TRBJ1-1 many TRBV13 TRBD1 TGTGCCAGCAGCGCAGGACAGGTTAGGAGGAACACTGAAGCTTTCTTT CASSAGQVRRNTEAFF
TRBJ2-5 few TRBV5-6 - TGTGCCAGCAGCAAAACCTCATTCCAAGAGACCCAGTACTTC CASSKTSFQETQYF
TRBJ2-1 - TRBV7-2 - TGTGCCAGCAGCCCAACCGTAAAACGGGCGGGAAATGAGCAGTTCTTC CASSPTVKRAGNEQFF
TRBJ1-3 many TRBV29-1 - TGCAGCGTTGGCAGAAGCTCTGGAAACACCATATATTTT CSVGRSSGNTIYF
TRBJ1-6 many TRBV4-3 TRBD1 TGCGCCAGCAGCCAAGAGGACAGGGCGGGTTCACCCCTCCACTTT CASSQEDRAGSPLHF
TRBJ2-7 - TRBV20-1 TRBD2 TGCAGTGCTTGGCAATCTAGCGGTACCTACGAGCAGTACTTC CSAWQSSGTYEQYF
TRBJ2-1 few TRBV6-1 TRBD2 TGTGCCAGCAGGGACCTAGCGGGAGGAGGTGAGCAGTTCTTC CASRDLAGGGEQFF
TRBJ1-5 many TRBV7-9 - TGTGCCAGCAGCTTACCGGGGGCCGGGCAGCCCCAGCATTTT CASSLPGAGQPQHF
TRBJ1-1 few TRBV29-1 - TGCAGCGTATGTCCCCCCGGGCTGATGAACACTGAAGCTTTCTTT CSVCPPGLMNTEAFF
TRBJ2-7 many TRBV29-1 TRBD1 TGCAGCGGTCAGGGGGCATGGGAGCAGTACTTC CSGQGAWEQYF